The entry that follows covers one T cell receptor (beta chain) sequence. The sample originates from a study of technical replicates of blood from several donors. TCRdb keeps only in-frame clones here, not all; method: immunoSEQ multiplex PCR. This table holds about 15,000 clones, under 90% found once. Looked up from germline, CDR1 is MNHEY and CDR2 is SVGAGI. J lost 2 bases, V lost 6 bases, and 2 bases had no gene match. The CDR3 consists of 13 residues. This sequence originates from a human donor in good health. Some clones in this sample may be carry-over from other donors' samples. The J gene is TRBJ1-2, the V gene TRBV6-5; 8 bases fit TRBD1. Specimen: PBMCs. Here the CDR3 reads CASSRDRNYGYTF. The DNA of the CDR3 is TGTGCCAGCAGCAGGGACAGGAACTATGGCTACACCTTC.